This T cell receptor beta chain was captured by sequencing in a study of T cell changes during pregnancy in multiple sclerosis. Assay: immunoSEQ multiplex PCR; the TCRdb copy retains only in-frame clones and omits some. The sample lists 30,000 or so clones, around 92% occurring once. Germline CDR1 and CDR2: SGHTA and FQGTGA. Trimming cost V 2 bases and J 0 bases, with 16 bases left between them. The CDR3 spans 17 residues. The receptor was derived from a female donor in good health, enrolled as a control in a pregnancy study. Sequencing used CD8+ T cells from peripheral blood mononuclear cells, obtained in the second trimester of pregnancy. This chain connects TRBV7-3 to TRBJ1-1; D is ambiguous. The CDR3 DNA sequence: TGTGCCAGCAGCTTATATCCGGCGGCAGTAATGAACACTGAAGCTTTCTTT. The encoded protein is CASSLYPAAVMNTEAFF. Using reference TRBV7-3 and TRBJ1-1 for the parts outside the CDR3, the full variable domain is GAGVSQTPSNKVTEKGKYVELRCDPISGHTALYWYRQSLGQGPEFLIYFQGTGAADDSGLPNDRFFAVRPEGSVSTLKIQRTERGDSAVYLCASSLYPAAVMNTEAFFGQGTRLTVV.